This TCR beta chain comes out of a study of CD8 T cells in Susac syndrome. With random hexamers, reverse transcription was performed on about 0.5 to 1 ug of RNA. TCRdb passed the immunoSEQ multiplex PCR reads through MiXCR, listing each CDR3 protein once. The sample consists of 120,000 to 150,000 distinct CDR3 sequences, around 94% of them appearing once. CDR3 length: 16 amino acids. CDR1 and CDR2 (germline): LNHNV, YYDKDF (reference sequence). Deletions cut 1 base from V and 1 base from J, with 11 bases between. CD8+ and CD4+ T cells circulating in blood were sequenced for TCR beta. The chain links TRBV15 to TRBJ1-5; maybe TRBD1 (5 bases). The TCR originated in a human donor in good health. Sequencing used CD8+ T cells from PBMCs. This chain's CDR3 is CATSRVVGVSNQPQHF. The CDR3 region has the DNA TGTGCCACCAGCAGAGTGGTGGGGGTGAGCAATCAGCCCCAGCATTTT.